This T cell receptor beta chain was documented in a study of sequential checkpoint blockade in melanoma. Turning to the study itself: Randomization was 1:1 between first-line nivolumab→ipilimumab and ipilimumab→nivolumab. After both sequences, patients received maintenance nivolumab.

Sample treatment: randomized to nivolumab then ipilimumab (arm A) or the reverse (arm B). No patient had prior DNA-damaging chemotherapy. Trimming took off 0 bases at V and 0 bases at J, with 9 bases between the two ends. The V gene's germline CDR1 is SGDLS and CDR2 YYNGEE. CDR3 length: 15 amino acids. Measured with immunoSEQ multiplex PCR; TCRdb has only the in-frame clones, and not every one. The data show approximately 11,000 clones, with less than 80% seen just once and roughly 12% held by the top ten. V usage is TRBV9 and J usage is TRBJ1-2; possible D gene TRBD1, 5 bases. The clonotype was recovered from a human donor with melanoma. Specimen: CD8+ T cells sorted from blood (inferred from file names), collected from a patient given nivolumab and ipilimumab in sequence. CDR3 bases: TGTGCCAGCAGCGTAGGACAGTTAGCTAACTATGGCTACACCTTC. As protein: CASSVGQLANYGYTF.